One sample yielded the 27 T cell receptor beta chains listed below, sequenced in a study of blood T cell repertoires in COVID-19. Repertoires were generated with immunoSEQ multiplex PCR, while TCRdb's copy carries only in-frame clones and drops some. The sample yields about 170,000 clones, about 83% seen once. Sequencing was done on a sample of peripheral blood. All receptors derive from a woman older than 75 with COVID-19, enrolled during active disease.

The gene calls are TRBV30 and TRBJ2-3; 8 bases fit TRBD2. The CDR3 totals 16 residues. CDR1 GTSNPN and CDR2 SVGIG come from the germline V gene (reference sequence). The V gene end was trimmed by 4 bases and the J gene end by 1 base; junction bases not matched to a gene: 10. The CDR3 DNA reads TGTGCCTGGAATGGCGGGAGTAGCGGGGGCACAGATACGCAGTATTTT. Translating it yields CAWNGGSSGGTDTQYF.

The chain couples TRBV5-1 to TRBJ1-2; tentatively, D is TRBD1 (6 bases). CDR1 is SGHRS, CDR2 YFSETQ, per germline. The V end lost 4 bases, the J end lost 4 bases, and 20 bases lay between the germline ends. The CDR3 sequence is 16 residues long. This CDR3 reads CASSKDSSRGFYGYTF. The CDR3 DNA is TGCGCCAGCAGCAAGGACAGTTCAAGGGGTTTCTATGGCTACACCTTC. Full variable domain (rest looked up from reference TRBV5-1 and TRBJ1-2): KAGVTQTPRYLIKTRGQQVTLSCSPISGHRSVSWYQQTPGQGLQFLFEYFSETQRNKGNFPGRFSGRQFSNSRSEMNVSTLELGDSALYLCASSKDSSRGFYGYTFGSGTRLTVV.

Here the CDR3 reads CASSFPGLRFF. The DNA of the CDR3 is TGTGCCAGCAGCTTCCCGGGACTCCGGTTCTTC. J is TRBJ2-1 and V is TRBV2; tentatively, D is TRBD2 (6 bases). Trimming removed 6 bases from V and 15 bases from J, with 15 bases in between. Germline values: CDR1 SNHLY, CDR2 FYNNEI. The CDR3 covers 11 residues. Complete variable domain (other parts from reference TRBV2 and TRBJ2-1): EPEVTQTPSHQVTQMGQEVILRCVPISNHLYFYWYRQILGQKVEFLVSFYNNEISEKSEIFDDQFSVERPDGSNFTLKIRSTKLEDSAMYFCASSFPGLRFFGPGTRLTVL.

This clone was counted a single time. This chain's CDR3 is CASSPLTSGSYNEQFF. Written as DNA, the CDR3 is TGTGCCAGCAGCCCCCTGACTAGCGGGAGCTACAATGAGCAGTTCTTC. The chain links TRBV28 to TRBJ2-1; 12 bases align to TRBD2. Germline V lookup: CDR1 MDHEN, CDR2 SYDVKM. The CDR3 runs to 16 residues. After removal of 6 bases from V and 3 bases from J, the junction contained 6 bases not matched to a gene.

This clone was seen a few times. This chain links TRBV30 with TRBJ1-2; D unclear. Germline V gives CDR1 GTSNPN, CDR2 SVGIG (reference sequence). V lost 4 bases and J 0 bases, leaving 6 bases between the germline ends. The CDR3 extends over 12 amino acids. The CDR3 DNA reads TGTGCCTGGATTAATCCTAACTATGGCTACACCTTC. This codes for CAWINPNYGYTF.

The rearrangement links TRBV28 to TRBJ2-1; D perhaps matches TRBD1 (5 bases). The CDR3 spans 12 residues. CDR1 and CDR2 from the germline V gene are MDHEN and SYDVKM. Trimming took 6 bases from V and 10 from J, leaving 13 bases between them. The CDR3 sequence: CASRGALVEQFF. The CDR3 bases are TGTGCCAGCAGAGGGGCGCTAGTGGAGCAGTTCTTC.

The gene calls are TRBV7-9 and TRBJ2-2; D remains ambiguous. V shed 5 bases and J shed 5 bases, with 18 bases lying between them. The CDR3 consists of 16 residues. The germline CDR1 and CDR2 sequences are SEHNR and FQNEAQ (reference sequence). This CDR3 reads CASSHRPASETGELFF. The CDR3 bases are TGTGCCAGCAGCCATCGACCAGCGTCGGAAACCGGGGAGCTGTTTTTT.

The J gene is TRBJ2-1, the V gene TRBV5-4, with D possibly being TRBD2 (5 bases). Germline V lookup: CDR1 SGHNT, CDR2 YYREEE (reference sequence). The CDR3 spans 13 residues. Trimming left V 0 bases short and J 8 bases short, with 9 bases between. As DNA, the CDR3 is TGTGCCAGCAGCTTGGCCCCGGGGTATGAGCAGTTCTTC. Protein sequence: CASSLAPGYEQFF.

A remark on this clone: One end of the junction is discordant with germline, which a read error may explain. The chain has TRBV7-7 and TRBJ2-5; D is perhaps TRBD2 (7 bases). Germline CDR1 reads SSHAT; CDR2 reads FNYEAQ (reference sequence). The length of the CDR3 is 15 residues. This chain's CDR3 is CASSSEGGAGGTQYF. CDR3 nucleotides: TGTGCTAGCAGCTCCGAGGGGGGGGCCGGAGGGACCCAGTACTTC.

The J gene is TRBJ1-5, the V gene TRBV2; 7 nucleotides align to TRBD1. Trimming cost V 5 bases and J 1 base; bases outside gene matches: 2. This CDR3 comprises 14 residues. Germline CDR1 SNHLY, CDR2 FYNNEI. CDR3 sequence reads: CASSPDRSNQPQHF. The CDR3 DNA reads TGTGCCAGCAGTCCGGACAGGAGCAATCAGCCCCAGCATTTT.

The J gene is TRBJ2-3, the V gene TRBV7-3; possibly TRBD2 for D (6 bases). V was cut by 5 bases and J by 0 bases, with 15 bases left in between. This CDR3 is built from 16 residues. The germline V gene encodes CDR1 SGHTA and CDR2 FQGTGA. The CDR3 coding sequence is TGTGCCAGCAGCCCCATAGCGGACCCTAGCACAGATACGCAGTATTTT. Translated, it gives CASSPIADPSTDTQYF. The full variable domain, in which reference TRBV7-3 and TRBJ2-3 provide the parts outside the CDR3, is GAGVSQTPSNKVTEKGKYVELRCDPISGHTALYWYRQSLGQGPEFLIYFQGTGAADDSGLPNDRFFAVRPEGSVSTLKIQRTERGDSAVYLCASSPIADPSTDTQYFGPGTRLTVL.

This clone appeared a few times. The chain recombines TRBV28 with TRBJ2-7; TRBD1 might be the D (5 bases). Germline assignment: CDR1 MDHEN and CDR2 SYDVKM. The CDR3 is made up of 15 amino acids. Trimming removed 6 bases at V and 3 bases at J, with 18 bases between. The CDR3: CASSLGAEAGYEQYF. The CDR3 nucleotides are TGTGCCAGCAGCCTAGGGGCGGAAGCCGGCTACGAGCAGTACTTC.

This clone was recorded once. This sequence joins TRBV21-1 and TRBJ1-2. TRBV21-1 is a recognized pseudogene. The CDR3 is 14 amino acids. Written as DNA, the CDR3 is TGTGCCAGCCATCAGGCTAGTAGCGTTTATGGCTACACCTTC. Translating gives CASHQASSVYGYTF.

V gene TRBV21-1 combines with J gene TRBJ2-4; no DNA check was done on the table's D call, TRBD1. TRBV21-1 is marked as a pseudogene. This CDR3 spans 15 amino acids. The CDR3 spells CASRGMDRDENIQYF. Written as DNA, the CDR3 is TGTGCCAGCAGGGGGATGGACAGGGACGAAAACATTCAGTACTTC.

V usage is TRBV27 and J usage is TRBJ2-1; 11 nucleotides line up with TRBD2. In germline, CDR1 is MNHEY, CDR2 SMNVEV (reference sequence). This CDR3 spans 17 amino acids. J gave up 6 bases and V 6 bases, and 13 bases lay outside the gene matches. CDR3 region: CASSLLLLAGEPNEQFF. The CDR3 DNA sequence: TGTGCCAGCAGCTTGCTACTACTAGCGGGAGAACCCAATGAGCAGTTCTTC.

V is TRBV14 and J is TRBJ2-5; D is unresolved. Germline V gene lookup returns CDR1 SGHDN and CDR2 FVKESK. This CDR3 has 13 amino acids. V was shortened by 1 base and J by 3 bases, with 6 bases between the two germline ends. The CDR3 here is CASSQAHKETQYF. The CDR3 coding sequence is TGTGCCAGCAGCCAAGCCCACAAAGAGACCCAGTACTTC. Full variable domain (remainder filled in from reference TRBV14 and TRBJ2-5): EAGVTQFPSHSVIEKGQTVTLRCDPISGHDNLYWYRRVMGKEIKFLLHFVKESKQDESGMPNNRFLAERTGGTYSTLKVQPAELEDSGVYFCASSQAHKETQYFGPGTRLLVL.

V usage is TRBV18 and J usage is TRBJ1-5; a weak D match, TRBD1 (5 bases). CDR1 and CDR2 (germline): KGHSH, LQKENI. Trimming shortened V by 6 bases and J by 4 bases, and 13 bases separated the two germline ends. This CDR3 region has 14 residues. Here the CDR3 DNA reads TGTGCCAGCTCTCCGGGGGGGTTTAATCAGCCCCAGCATTTT. Residues: CASSPGGFNQPQHF. Combining the CDR3 with reference TRBV18 and TRBJ1-5 gives the whole variable domain NAGVMQNPRHLVRRRGQEARLRCSPMKGHSHVYWYRQLPEEGLKFMVYLQKENIIDESGMPKERFSAEFPKEGPSILRIQQVVRGDSAAYFCASSPGGFNQPQHFGDGTRLSIL.

The rearrangement joins TRBV2 to TRBJ1-1, with 9 bases lining up with TRBD1. This CDR3 has 12 amino acids. Trimming removed 4 bases from V and 12 bases from J; junction bases left unmatched: 6. The germline V gene has CDR1 SNHLY and CDR2 FYNNEI. CDR3 DNA: TGTGCCAGCAGTGGACAGGGGGGCTTGACTTTCTTT. Encoded protein: CASSGQGGLTFF.

The DNA for the CDR3 is TGTGCCAGCAGCTTAGCTACGGGTCTGGGCGAGCAGTACTTC. Amino acid sequence: CASSLATGLGEQYF. The V call is TRBV7-8, the J call TRBJ2-7, with D uncertain. CDR1 and CDR2 (germline): SGHVS, FQNEAQ. The CDR3 covers 14 residues. The V end was cut by 0 bases, the J end by 6 bases, with 12 bases between.

The chain is built from TRBV27 and TRBJ1-5, with 7 bases identical to TRBD1. V gave up 5 bases and J gave up 4 bases; unmatched junction bases: 11. Looked up from germline, CDR1 is MNHEY and CDR2 is SMNVEV (reference sequence). CDR3 length: 16 amino acids. This CDR3 reads CASSNRGTGTNQPQHF. The CDR3, as DNA: TGTGCCAGCAGTAACAGGGGTACCGGTACTAATCAGCCCCAGCATTTT.

This chain links TRBV9 with TRBJ2-7; TRBD2 might be the D (5 bases). The CDR3 loop spans 13 amino acids. The V gene lost 4 bases and the J gene lost 0 bases, with 8 bases spanning the gap. The germline CDR1 and CDR2 sequences are SGDLS and YYNGEE. In DNA, the CDR3 is TGTGCCAGCAGCCTCGGGGACTCCTACGAGCAGTACTTC. Translating gives CASSLGDSYEQYF.

The V call is TRBV19, the J call TRBJ2-3; 10 nucleotides align to TRBD2. Germline CDR1 reads LNHDA; CDR2 reads SQIVND (reference sequence). This CDR3 region has 14 residues. Trimming took 6 bases from V and 5 from J; bases not matched to a gene: 5. The CDR3 protein is CASRPGTSEDTQYF. In nucleotides, the CDR3 is TGTGCCAGTAGACCTGGGACTAGCGAAGATACGCAGTATTTT. Looking up the rest from reference TRBV19 and TRBJ2-3 gives the full variable domain: DGGITQSPKYLFRKEGQNVTLSCEQNLNHDAMYWYRQDPGQGLRLIYYSQIVNDFQKGDIAEGYSVSREKKESFPLTVTSAQKNPTAFYLCASRPGTSEDTQYFGPGTRLTVL.

The rearrangement uses TRBV7-2 and TRBJ2-1, with D possibly being TRBD2 (5 bases). The CDR3 length is 16 residues. Trimming pared 1 base from V and 0 bases from J, leaving 10 bases between. Germline CDR1 reads SGHTA; CDR2 reads FQGNSA. The CDR3 here is CASSLEGGSSYNEQFF. The CDR3 region has the DNA TGTGCCAGCAGCTTAGAGGGTGGGAGCTCCTACAATGAGCAGTTCTTC.

The V gene is TRBV3-1 (or the pseudogene TRBV3-2), the J gene TRBJ2-1; TRBD2 matches 10 bases. Germline values: CDR1 LGHDT, CDR2 YNNKEL (reference sequence). CDR3 length: 15 amino acids. V gave up 4 bases and J gave up 3 bases; unmatched junction bases: 3. CDR3 nucleotide sequence: TGTGCCAGCAGCCGGACTAGCGGAAACTACAATGAGCAGTTCTTC. As protein: CASSRTSGNYNEQFF.

The chain combines TRBV10-3 with TRBJ1-4; maybe TRBD1 (6 bases). V shed 8 bases and J shed 5 bases, with 9 bases lying between them. Germline CDR1 is ENHRY and CDR2 is SYGVKD. The CDR3 spans 12 residues. The CDR3 protein is CAIGQMNEKLFF. In DNA, the CDR3 is TGTGCCATCGGACAGATGAATGAAAAACTGTTTTTT.

The gene calls are TRBV5-1 and TRBJ2-1; 12 positions match TRBD2. CDR3 length: 17 amino acids. The germline V gene has CDR1 SGHRS and CDR2 YFSETQ. The V gene end was trimmed by 7 bases and the J gene end by 6 bases; junction bases not matched to a gene: 14. The DNA of the CDR3 is TGCGCCAGCTCCGTGACAGGGGGACTAGCGGGCGTCAATGAGCAGTTCTTC. It translates to CASSVTGGLAGVNEQFF.

V and J are TRBV6-5 and TRBJ2-1, with TRBD2 identical over 12 bases. CDR1 is MNHEY, CDR2 SVGAGI, per germline. The CDR3 runs 15 residues. Unmatched junction bases numbered 9, after V lost 6 bases and J lost 9 bases. The CDR3: CASSQLAGGPPEQFF. CDR3 nucleotides: TGTGCCAGCAGCCAGCTAGCGGGAGGGCCTCCTGAGCAGTTCTTC.